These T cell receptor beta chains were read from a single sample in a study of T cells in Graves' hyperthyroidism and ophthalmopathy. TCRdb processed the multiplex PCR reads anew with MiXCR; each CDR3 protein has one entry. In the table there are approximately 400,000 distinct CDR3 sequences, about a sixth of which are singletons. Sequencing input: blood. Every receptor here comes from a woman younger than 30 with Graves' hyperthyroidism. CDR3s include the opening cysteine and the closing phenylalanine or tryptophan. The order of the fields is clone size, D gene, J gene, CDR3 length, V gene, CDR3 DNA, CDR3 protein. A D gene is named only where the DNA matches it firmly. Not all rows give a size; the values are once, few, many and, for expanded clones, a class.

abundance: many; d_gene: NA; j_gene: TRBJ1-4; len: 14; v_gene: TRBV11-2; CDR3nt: TGTGCCAGCAGCTCATGGGCCCTAAATGAAAAACTGTTTTTT; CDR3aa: CASSSWALNEKLFF
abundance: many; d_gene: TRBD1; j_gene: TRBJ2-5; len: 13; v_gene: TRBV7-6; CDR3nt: TGTGCCAGCACCCTTCACAGGGGAGAGACCCAGTACTTC; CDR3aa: CASTLHRGETQYF
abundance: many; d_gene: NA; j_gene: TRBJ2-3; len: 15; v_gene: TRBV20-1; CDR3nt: TGCAGTGCTAGTAGGGCTTCAGACCTCACAGATACGCAGTATTTT; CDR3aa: CSASRASDLTDTQYF
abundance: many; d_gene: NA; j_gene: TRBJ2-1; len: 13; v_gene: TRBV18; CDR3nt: TGTGCCAGCTCACCGGCCGGGGACAATGAGCAGTTCTTC; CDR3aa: CASSPAGDNEQFF
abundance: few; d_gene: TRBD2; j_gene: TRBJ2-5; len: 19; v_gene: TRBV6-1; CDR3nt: TGTGCCAGCAGTTTCGACTCGGGGGGACTAGCGGACCTACAAGAGACCCAGTACTTC; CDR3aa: CASSFDSGGLADLQETQYF
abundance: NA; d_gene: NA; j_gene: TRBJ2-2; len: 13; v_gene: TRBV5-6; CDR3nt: TGTACCAGCAGCACGGGACACCCCGGGGAGCTGTTTTTT; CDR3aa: CTSSTGHPGELFF
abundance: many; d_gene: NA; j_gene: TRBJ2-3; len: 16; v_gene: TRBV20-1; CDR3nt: TGCAGTGCTTTTCTACCTGGACGTAGGAAGGAAGATACGCAGTATTTT; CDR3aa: CSAFLPGRRKEDTQYF
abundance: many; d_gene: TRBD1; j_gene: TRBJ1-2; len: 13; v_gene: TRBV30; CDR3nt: TGTGCCTGGAGGGGACAGGCGAACTATGGCTACACCTTC; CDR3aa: CAWRGQANYGYTF
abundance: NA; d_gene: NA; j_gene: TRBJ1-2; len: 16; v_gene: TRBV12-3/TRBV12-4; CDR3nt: TGTGCCAGCAGTGTACTAGCGGGAGCCCGAAGTGATGGCTACACCTTC; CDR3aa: CASSVLAGARSDGYTF
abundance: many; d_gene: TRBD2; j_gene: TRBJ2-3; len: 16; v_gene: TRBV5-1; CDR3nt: TGCGCCAGCAGCCCGGGGACTAGCGGATACACAGATACGCAGTATTTT; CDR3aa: CASSPGTSGYTDTQYF
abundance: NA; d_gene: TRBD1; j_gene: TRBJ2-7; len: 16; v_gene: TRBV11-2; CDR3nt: TGTGCCAGCAGCTTAGGGACAGGGGTCGTGTCCTACGAGCAGTACTTC; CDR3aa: CASSLGTGVVSYEQYF
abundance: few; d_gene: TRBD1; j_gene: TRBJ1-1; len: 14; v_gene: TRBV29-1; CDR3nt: TGCGGAGGGACAGGCGTCATTAGGGACACTGAAGCTTTCTTT; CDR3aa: CGGTGVIRDTEAFF
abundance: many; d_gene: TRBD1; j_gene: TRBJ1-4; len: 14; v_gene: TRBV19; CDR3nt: TGTGCCAGTAGCAAAGACAGGGAGGAGGAAAAACTGTTTTTT; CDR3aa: CASSKDREEEKLFF
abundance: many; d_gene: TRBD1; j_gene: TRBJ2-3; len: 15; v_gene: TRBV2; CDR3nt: TGTGCCAGCAGTTCAGGGGGCGCCGGCACAGATACGCAGTATTTT; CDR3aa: CASSSGGAGTDTQYF
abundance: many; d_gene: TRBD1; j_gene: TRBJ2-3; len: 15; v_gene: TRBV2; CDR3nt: TGTGCCAGCAGCTGGAGGACAGGGGAAACAGATACGCAGTATTTT; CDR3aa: CASSWRTGETDTQYF
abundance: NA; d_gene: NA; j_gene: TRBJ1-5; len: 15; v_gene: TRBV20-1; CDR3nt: TGCAGTGCTAGACATTCCCCAGATAGCAATCAGCCCCAGCATTTT; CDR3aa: CSARHSPDSNQPQHF
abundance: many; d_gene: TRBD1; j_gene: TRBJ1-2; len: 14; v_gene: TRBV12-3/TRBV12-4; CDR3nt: TGTGCCAGCAGTTCAACGGACAGGGGCTATGGCTACACCTTC; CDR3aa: CASSSTDRGYGYTF
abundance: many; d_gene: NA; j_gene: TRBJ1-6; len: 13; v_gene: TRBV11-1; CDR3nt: TGTGCCAGCAGCCCCCAGAAGAGATCACCCCTCCACTTT; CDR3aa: CASSPQKRSPLHF
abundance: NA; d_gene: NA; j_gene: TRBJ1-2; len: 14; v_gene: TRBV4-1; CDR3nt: TGCGCCAGCAGCCAGGCCGCCCCGACGGATGGCTACACCTTC; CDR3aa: CASSQAAPTDGYTF
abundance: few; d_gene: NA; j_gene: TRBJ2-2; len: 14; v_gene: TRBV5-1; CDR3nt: TGCGCCAGCAGCCGCCAGCCGGGCACCGGGGAGCTGTTTTTT; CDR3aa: CASSRQPGTGELFF
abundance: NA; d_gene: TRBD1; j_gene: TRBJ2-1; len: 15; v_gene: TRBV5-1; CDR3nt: TGCGCCAGCAGCTTGAAGGGGACAGGGGACAATGAGCAGTTCTTC; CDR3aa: CASSLKGTGDNEQFF
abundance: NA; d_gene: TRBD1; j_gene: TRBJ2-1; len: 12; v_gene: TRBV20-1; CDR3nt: TGCACCGCCCGGGACAGGAACAATGAGCAGTTCTTC; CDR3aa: CTARDRNNEQFF
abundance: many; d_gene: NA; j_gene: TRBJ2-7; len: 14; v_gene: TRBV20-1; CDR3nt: TGCAGTGCTACCGAGTCAGGGGAGGGGATCGAGCAGTACTTC; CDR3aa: CSATESGEGIEQYF
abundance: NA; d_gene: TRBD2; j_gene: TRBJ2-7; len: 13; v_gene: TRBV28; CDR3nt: TGTGCCAGCAGTTTAGGGGGGGTTCCTAAGAAGTACTTC; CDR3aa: CASSLGGVPKKYF
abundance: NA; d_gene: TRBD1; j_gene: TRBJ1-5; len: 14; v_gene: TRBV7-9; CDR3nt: TGTGCCAGCAGCTTAGCGGCAGGGGGTCAGCCCCAGCATTTT; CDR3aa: CASSLAAGGQPQHF
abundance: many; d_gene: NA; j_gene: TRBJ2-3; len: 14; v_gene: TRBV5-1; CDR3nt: TGCGCCAGCAGCCCGGACGGGGCCACAGATACGCAGTATTTT; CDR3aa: CASSPDGATDTQYF
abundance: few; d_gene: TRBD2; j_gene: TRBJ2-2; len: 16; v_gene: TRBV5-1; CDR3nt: TGCGCCAGCAGCTTGGCCGGGGGGTCTTACACCGGGGAGCTGTTTTTT; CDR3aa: CASSLAGGSYTGELFF
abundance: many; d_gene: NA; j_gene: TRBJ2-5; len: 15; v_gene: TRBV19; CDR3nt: TGTGCCAGTAGAAAGAACGGCGGTAGGGGAGAGACCCAGTACTTC; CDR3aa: CASRKNGGRGETQYF
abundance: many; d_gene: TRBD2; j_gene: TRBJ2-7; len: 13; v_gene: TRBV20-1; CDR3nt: TGCAGTGCTAGGGGGACTAGCTCCTACGAGCAGTACTTC; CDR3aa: CSARGTSSYEQYF
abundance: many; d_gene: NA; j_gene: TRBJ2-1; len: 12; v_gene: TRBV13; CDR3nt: TGTGCCAGCAGCTTAGATGATAATGAGCAGTTCTTC; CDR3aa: CASSLDDNEQFF
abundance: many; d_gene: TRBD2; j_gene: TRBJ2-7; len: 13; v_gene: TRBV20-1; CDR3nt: TGCAGTGCCCTGGGACTAGGGCTCTACGAGCAGTACTTC; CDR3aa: CSALGLGLYEQYF
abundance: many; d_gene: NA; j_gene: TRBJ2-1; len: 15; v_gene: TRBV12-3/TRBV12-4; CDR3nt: TGTGCCAGCAGTTTGGGGAGCTCATCCTACAATGAGCAGTTCTTC; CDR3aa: CASSLGSSSYNEQFF
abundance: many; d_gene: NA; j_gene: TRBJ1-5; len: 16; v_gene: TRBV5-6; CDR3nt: TGTGCCAGCAGCTTGAGGGCAGGGTATAGCAATCAGCCCCAGCATTTT; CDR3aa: CASSLRAGYSNQPQHF
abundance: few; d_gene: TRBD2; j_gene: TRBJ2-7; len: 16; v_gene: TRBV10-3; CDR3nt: TGTGCCGTCAGAGATCGGGGGGTAGCGGGAGTCGACGAGCAGTACTTC; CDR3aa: CAVRDRGVAGVDEQYF
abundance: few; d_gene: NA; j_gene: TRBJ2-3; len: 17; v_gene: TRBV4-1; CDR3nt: TGCGCCAGCAGCCAAGATCCCAATGGGATTAGCACAGATACGCAGTATTTT; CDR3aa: CASSQDPNGISTDTQYF
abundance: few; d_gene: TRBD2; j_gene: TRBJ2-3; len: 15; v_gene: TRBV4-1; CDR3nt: TGCGCCAGCAGCCAAGTCGCGGGAGCCACAGATACGCAGTATTTT; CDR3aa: CASSQVAGATDTQYF
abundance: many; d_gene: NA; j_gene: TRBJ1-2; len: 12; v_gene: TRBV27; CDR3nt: TGTGCCAGCAGTTTCGAGGGTGGCGGCTACACCTTC; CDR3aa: CASSFEGGGYTF
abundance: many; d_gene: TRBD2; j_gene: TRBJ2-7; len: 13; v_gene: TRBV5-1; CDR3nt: TGCGCCAGCAGCTTGAGGACTAGCTCCGAGCAGTACTTC; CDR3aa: CASSLRTSSEQYF
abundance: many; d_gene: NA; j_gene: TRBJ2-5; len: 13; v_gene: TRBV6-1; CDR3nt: TGTGCCGCGAAGGGGGGCCTTGGAAAGACCCAGTACTTC; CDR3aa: CAAKGGLGKTQYF
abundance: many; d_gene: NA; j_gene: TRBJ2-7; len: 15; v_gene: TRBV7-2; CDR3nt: TGTGCCAGCAGCTTCCGAGGGTCTCAATCCTACGAGCAGTACTTC; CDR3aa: CASSFRGSQSYEQYF
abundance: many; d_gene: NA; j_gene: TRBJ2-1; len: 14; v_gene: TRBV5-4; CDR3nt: TGTGCCAGCAGCTTGGTGGCCCGGGGGAATGAGCAGTTCTTC; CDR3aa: CASSLVARGNEQFF
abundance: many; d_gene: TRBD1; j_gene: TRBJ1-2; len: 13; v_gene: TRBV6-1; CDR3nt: TGTGCCAGCAGTCGGACAGGGGGCGCGGGCTACACCTTC; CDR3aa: CASSRTGGAGYTF